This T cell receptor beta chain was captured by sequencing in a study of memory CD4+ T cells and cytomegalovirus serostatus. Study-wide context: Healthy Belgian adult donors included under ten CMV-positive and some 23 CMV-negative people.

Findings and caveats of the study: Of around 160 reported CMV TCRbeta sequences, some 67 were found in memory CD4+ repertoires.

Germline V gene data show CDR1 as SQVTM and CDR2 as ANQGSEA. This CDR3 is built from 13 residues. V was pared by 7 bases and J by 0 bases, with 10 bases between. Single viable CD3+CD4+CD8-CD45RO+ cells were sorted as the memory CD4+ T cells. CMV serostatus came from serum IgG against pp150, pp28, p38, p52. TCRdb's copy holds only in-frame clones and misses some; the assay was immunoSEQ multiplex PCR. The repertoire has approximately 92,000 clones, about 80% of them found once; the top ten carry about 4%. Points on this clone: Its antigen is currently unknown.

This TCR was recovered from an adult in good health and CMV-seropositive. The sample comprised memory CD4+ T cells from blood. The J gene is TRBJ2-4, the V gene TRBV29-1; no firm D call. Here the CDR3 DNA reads TGCAGCGACGCCGATCTAGCCAAAAACATTCAGTACTTC. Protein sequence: CSDADLAKNIQYF.